Each of the 18 T cell receptor beta chains below was sequenced from the same sample in a study of blood T cell repertoires in COVID-19. Measured with immunoSEQ multiplex PCR; TCRdb has only the in-frame clones, and not every one. The profile shows about 150,000 clones, about four fifths of them singletons. Sequenced input: peripheral blood. The receptor source for this set is a woman aged 55-69 years with acute or convalescent COVID-19.

The CDR3 bases are TGTGCCAGCAGCTTGGAAAGGCATGGTGGACGACAGGTTGGCTACGAGCAGTACGTC. This encodes CASSLERHGGRQVGYEQYV. The chain links TRBV5-4 to TRBJ2-7; D possibly corresponds to TRBD1 (6 bases). The CDR3 totals 19 residues. CDR1 is SGHNT, CDR2 YYREEE, per germline (reference sequence). V was clipped by 0 bases and J by 3 bases, with 25 bases between them.

The V and J genes are TRBV9 and TRBJ2-5; D is perhaps TRBD2 (6 bases). The germline CDR1 and CDR2 sequences are SGDLS and YYNGEE. Trimming removed 0 bases from V and 5 bases from J, with 14 bases in between. CDR3 length: 15 amino acids. The CDR3 nucleotides read TGTGCCAGCAGCGTAGAAGGTGTAGGGAGGGAGACCCAGTACTTC. Amino acid sequence: CASSVEGVGRETQYF.

The V gene is TRBV3-1 (or the pseudogene TRBV3-2), the J gene TRBJ2-1, with 11 nucleotides matching TRBD1. V shed 5 bases and J 10 bases; nucleotides not matched to a gene: 7. This CDR3 is 14 amino acids long. Germline V lookup: CDR1 LGHDT, CDR2 YNNKEL (reference sequence). CDR3 nucleotides: TGTGCCAGCAGCTACGGACAGGGGGCTGGGGAGCAGTTCTTC. It encodes CASSYGQGAGEQFF.

This clone came up a few times. The CDR3 nucleotides read TGTGCCTGGTCGGGCCCACAGGGGGGGAATTCACCCCTCCACTTT. It translates to CAWSGPQGGNSPLHF. The chain combines TRBV30 with TRBJ1-6; 8 bases line up with TRBD1. The germline V gene has CDR1 GTSNPN and CDR2 SVGIG (reference sequence). There are 15 residues in the CDR3. V lost 5 bases, J lost 7 bases, and 10 bases stayed unmatched.

The chain couples TRBV29-1 to TRBJ1-1; TRBD1 matches at 7 bases. The junction had 9 bases not matched to a gene; V was cut back by 7 bases and J by 1 base. The germline V gene encodes CDR1 SQVTM and CDR2 ANQGSEA. The length of the CDR3 is 14 residues. The CDR3 is CSASQGRGNTEAFF. For the CDR3, the DNA is TGCAGCGCCTCACAGGGGCGTGGGAACACTGAAGCTTTCTTT.

This chain uses TRBV5-1 with TRBJ1-2, with 9 positions matching TRBD1. Trimming cost V 4 bases and J 7 bases; bases outside gene matches: 8. CDR1 SGHRS and CDR2 YFSETQ come from the germline V gene. The CDR3 has 14 amino acids. CDR3 residues: CASSAGTGPSGYTF. CDR3 coding DNA: TGCGCCAGCAGCGCCGGGACAGGGCCCTCTGGCTACACCTTC.

This chain uses TRBV7-9 with TRBJ2-5; TRBD1 might be the D (5 bases). V lost 0 bases and J lost 5, with 13 bases in between. In germline, CDR1 is SEHNR, CDR2 FQNEAQ (reference sequence). The CDR3 loop spans 15 amino acids. Written as DNA, the CDR3 is TGTGCCAGCAGCTTAGCGCAGGGAAAAAGGGAGACCCAGTACTTC. Translation gives CASSLAQGKRETQYF.

The chain is built from TRBV30 and TRBJ2-7, with 8 bases fitting TRBD1. CDR3 length: 16 amino acids. Germline V gene lookup returns CDR1 GTSNPN and CDR2 SVGIG (reference sequence). The J segment lost 3 bases and the V segment lost 0 bases, leaving 10 bases of the junction unmatched. The CDR3 region has the DNA TGTGCCTGGAGTGTACCGCTCCAGGGGGCAAGCTACGAGCAGTACTTC. Translation gives CAWSVPLQGASYEQYF.

The rearrangement joins TRBV7-6 to TRBJ2-1; a weak D match, TRBD1 (6 bases). V was shortened by 4 bases and J by 5 bases, with 15 bases between the two germline ends. Germline CDR1 and CDR2: SGHVS and FNYEAQ. This CDR3 comprises 15 residues. The CDR3 nucleotides read TGTGCCAGCAGCTGGGCCGGTGAGGGGGACAATGAGCAGTTCTTC. It translates to CASSWAGEGDNEQFF.

The chain uses TRBV30 and TRBJ1-6; possible D gene TRBD1, 6 bases. The V end lost 1 base, the J end lost 6 bases, and 16 bases lay between the germline ends. Germline CDR1 and CDR2: GTSNPN and SVGIG (reference sequence). This CDR3 contains 16 residues. The CDR3 nucleotides read TGTGCCTGGAGTGAATTGGGGGCTGTAGGTAATTCACCCCTCCACTTT. Its translation is CAWSELGAVGNSPLHF.

V is TRBV9 and J is TRBJ1-2; D is unresolved. Germline V gene sequence: CDR1 SGDLS, CDR2 YYNGEE. This CDR3 has 12 residues. V lost 0 bases to trimming and J lost 7 bases, with 7 bases between them. The CDR3 sequence: CASSVVEGGYTF. The DNA of the CDR3 is TGTGCCAGCAGCGTAGTCGAGGGTGGCTACACCTTC.

The chain recombines TRBV5-1 with TRBJ2-1; 9 bases are shared with TRBD2. The CDR3 totals 18 residues. J gave up 0 bases and V 3 bases, and 10 bases lay outside the gene matches. The V gene's germline CDR1 is SGHRS and CDR2 YFSETQ. This CDR3 reads CASSSMGSGGSSYNEQFF. CDR3 sequence (DNA): TGCGCCAGCAGCTCCATGGGTAGCGGGGGAAGCTCCTACAATGAGCAGTTCTTC.

This clone was found a few times. The genes are TRBV27 and TRBJ1-2; 10 positions agree with TRBD1. The trim removed 4 bases at V and 8 bases at J, leaving 7 bases unmatched. CDR3 length equals 14 residues. CDR1 MNHEY and CDR2 SMNVEV come from the germline V gene (reference sequence). Written as DNA, the CDR3 is TGTGCCAGCAGTTCAAGACAGGGGGCTCTCGGCTACACCTTC. Amino acids: CASSSRQGALGYTF.

The chain couples TRBV11-2 to TRBJ1-2; 10 nucleotides align to TRBD1. Per the germline V gene, CDR1 is SGHAT and CDR2 is FQNNGV. V lost 6 bases, J lost 4 bases, and 11 bases stayed unmatched. This CDR3 comprises 16 residues. The DNA for the CDR3 is TGTGCCAGCAGGCTCCCCGGGACAGGGGTCGGCTATGGCTACACCTTC. Protein sequence: CASRLPGTGVGYGYTF. The whole variable domain, filled in from reference TRBV11-2 and TRBJ1-2, reads EAGVAQSPRYKIIEKRQSVAFWCNPISGHATLYWYQQILGQGPKLLIQFQNNGVVDDSQLPKDRFSAERLKGVDSTLKIQPAKLEDSAVYLCASRLPGTGVGYGYTFGSGTRLTVV.

This sequence joins TRBV9 and TRBJ1-3, with D hard to call. V lost 2 bases, J lost 0 bases, and 9 bases lay in between. The CDR3 spans 15 residues. Looked up from germline, CDR1 is SGDLS and CDR2 is YYNGEE. As DNA, the CDR3 is TGTGCCAGCAGCGTTAATGGCTTCTCTGGAAACACCATATATTTT. The encoded protein is CASSVNGFSGNTIYF.

The CDR3 DNA reads TGTGCCATCAGTGTCTTCGGGCAGGGAAATTCACCCCTCCACTTT. This encodes CAISVFGQGNSPLHF. This chain joins TRBV10-3 and TRBJ1-6, with D tentatively TRBD1 (5 bases). Germline CDR1 and CDR2: ENHRY and SYGVKD. The CDR3 is 15 amino acids. The V and J ends lost 4 bases and 7 bases respectively, with 14 bases between them.

The chain recombines TRBV19 with TRBJ2-1, with 10 nucleotides matching TRBD2. The CDR3 covers 20 residues. V dropped 2 bases and J dropped 0; count of bases not matched to a gene: 13. Per the germline V gene, CDR1 is LNHDA and CDR2 is SQIVND (reference sequence). The CDR3 bases are TGTGCCAGTAGTATATCCCCGGCTAGCGGGGGCCTCAGCTCCTACAATGAGCAGTTCTTC. It is translated as CASSISPASGGLSSYNEQFF.

The chain uses TRBV27 and TRBJ2-7; D gene uncertain. The CDR3 is 11 amino acids. Germline CDR1 is MNHEY and CDR2 is SMNVEV (reference sequence). With 6 bases removed from V and 3 bases from J, the gap between germline ends came to 6 bases. CDR3 sequence: CASRTLYEQYF. CDR3 nucleotides: TGTGCCAGCAGGACACTCTACGAGCAGTACTTC.